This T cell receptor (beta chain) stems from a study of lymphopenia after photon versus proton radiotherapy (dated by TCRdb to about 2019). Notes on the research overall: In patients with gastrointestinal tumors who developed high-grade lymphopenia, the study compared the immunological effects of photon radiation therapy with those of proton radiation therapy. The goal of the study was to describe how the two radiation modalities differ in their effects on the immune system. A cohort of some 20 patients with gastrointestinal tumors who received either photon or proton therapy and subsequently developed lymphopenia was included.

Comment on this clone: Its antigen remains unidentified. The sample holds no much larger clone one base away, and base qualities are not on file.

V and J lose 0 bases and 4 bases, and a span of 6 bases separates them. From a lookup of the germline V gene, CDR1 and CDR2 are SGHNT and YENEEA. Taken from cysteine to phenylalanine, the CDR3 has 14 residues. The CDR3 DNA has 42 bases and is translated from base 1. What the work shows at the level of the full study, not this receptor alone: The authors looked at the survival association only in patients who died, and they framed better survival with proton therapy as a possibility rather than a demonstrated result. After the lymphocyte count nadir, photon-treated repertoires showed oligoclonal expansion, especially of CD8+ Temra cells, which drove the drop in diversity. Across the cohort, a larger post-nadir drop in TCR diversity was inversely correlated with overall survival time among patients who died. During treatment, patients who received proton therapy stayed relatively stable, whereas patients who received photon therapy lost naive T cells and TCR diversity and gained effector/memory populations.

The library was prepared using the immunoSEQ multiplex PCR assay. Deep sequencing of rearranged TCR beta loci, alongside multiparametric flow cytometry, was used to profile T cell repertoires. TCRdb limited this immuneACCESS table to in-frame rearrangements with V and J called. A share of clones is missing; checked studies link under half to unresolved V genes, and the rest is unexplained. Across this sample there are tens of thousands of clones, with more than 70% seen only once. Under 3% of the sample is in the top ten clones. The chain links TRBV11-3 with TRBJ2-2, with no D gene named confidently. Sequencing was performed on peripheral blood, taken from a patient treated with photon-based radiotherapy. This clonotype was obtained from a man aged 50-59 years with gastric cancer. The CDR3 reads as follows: CASSLDALTGELFF. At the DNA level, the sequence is TGTGCCAGCAGCTTAGATGCACTCACCGGGGAGCTGTTTTTT.